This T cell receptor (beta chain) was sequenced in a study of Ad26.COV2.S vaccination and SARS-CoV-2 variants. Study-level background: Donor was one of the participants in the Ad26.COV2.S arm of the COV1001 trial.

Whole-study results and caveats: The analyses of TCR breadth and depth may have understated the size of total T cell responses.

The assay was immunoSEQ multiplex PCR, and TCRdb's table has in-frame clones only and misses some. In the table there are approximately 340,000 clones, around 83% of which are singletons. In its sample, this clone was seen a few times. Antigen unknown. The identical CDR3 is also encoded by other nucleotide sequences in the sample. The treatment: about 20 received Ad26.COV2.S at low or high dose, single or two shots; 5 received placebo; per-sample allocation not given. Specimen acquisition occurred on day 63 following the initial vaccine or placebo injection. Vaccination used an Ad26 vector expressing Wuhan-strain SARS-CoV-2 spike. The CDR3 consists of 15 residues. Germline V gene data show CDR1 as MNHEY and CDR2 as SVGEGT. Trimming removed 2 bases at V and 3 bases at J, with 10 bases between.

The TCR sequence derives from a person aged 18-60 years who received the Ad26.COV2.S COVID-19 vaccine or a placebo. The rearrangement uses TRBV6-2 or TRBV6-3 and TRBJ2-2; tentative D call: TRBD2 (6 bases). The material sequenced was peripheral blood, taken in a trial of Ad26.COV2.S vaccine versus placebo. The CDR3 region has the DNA TGTGCCAGCAGTTACGGAGGGGTCGACACCGGGGAGCTGTTTTTT. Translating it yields CASSYGGVDTGELFF.